The rows below give T cell receptor beta chains drawn from one sample of a study of cytomegalovirus exposure and HLA in healthy donors. This table comes from immunoSEQ multiplex PCR, and its TCRdb copy is limited to in-frame clones, with some not included. This sample has some 98,000 clones, with approximately 80% found just once. The sequenced material came from PBMCs. These receptor sequences come from a human donor in good health. Each CDR3 is given with its conserved first and last residue. The order of the fields is clone size, D gene, CDR3 length, V gene, J gene, CDR3 protein, CDR3 DNA. A D gene is named only where the DNA matches it firmly. Size is stated for part of the rows, as once, few or many counts, or as a class when the clone is expanded.

>once|TRBD1|15|TRBV7-3|TRBJ2-2
CASSKGQGKSGELFF
TGTGCCAGCAGCAAAGGACAGGGAAAGAGCGGGGAGCTGTTTTTT
>.|.|17|TRBV19|TRBJ2-4
CASSLAAGALAKNIQYF
TGTGCCAGTAGTCTCGCGGCGGGGGCCCTAGCCAAAAACATTCAGTACTTC
>.|TRBD1|15|TRBV27|TRBJ1-4
CASSFFPGGGEKLFF
TGTGCCAGCAGTTTCTTTCCAGGGGGCGGTGAAAAACTGTTTTTT
>.|.|14|TRBV7-6|TRBJ2-7
CASSFGKGEGKQYF
TGTGCCAGCAGCTTTGGAAAGGGGGAGGGGAAGCAGTACTTC
>.|TRBD1|13|TRBV19|TRBJ1-1
CASEQGVNTEAFF
TGTGCCAGCGAACAGGGGGTTAACACTGAAGCTTTCTTT
>.|TRBD2|15|TRBV18|TRBJ2-7
CATEPAGLAAHEQYF
TGTGCCACCGAACCCGCGGGACTAGCCGCCCACGAGCAGTACTTC
>.|.|16|TRBV5-1|TRBJ2-7
CASSLARGGEPYEQYF
TGCGCCAGCAGCTTAGCCCGGGGAGGTGAGCCCTACGAGCAGTACTTC
>.|.|15|TRBV12-2|TRBJ2-1
CASRPLAGGDNEQFF
TGTGCAAGTCGCCCGCTAGCGGGGGGGGACAATGAGCAGTTCTTC
>.|.|14|TRBV27|TRBJ1-6
CASSWTGRNSPLHF
TGTGCCAGCAGTTGGACTGGTCGGAATTCACCCCTCCACTTT
>.|TRBD1|15|TRBV9|TRBJ2-5
CASSPHPDRGETQYF
TGTGCCAGCAGCCCTCACCCGGACAGGGGAGAGACCCAGTACTTC
>.|.|15|TRBV5-1|TRBJ2-5
CASSLRWQGTETQYF
TGCGCCAGCAGCTTGCGGTGGCAGGGTACGGAGACCCAGTACTTC
>few|.|15|TRBV5-1|TRBJ2-5
CASRPDAGRGETQYF
TGCGCCAGCAGACCCGATGCGGGGAGGGGGGAGACCCAGTACTTC
>.|.|15|TRBV5-1|TRBJ2-7
CASRFAGAKDYEQYF
TGCGCCAGCAGATTCGCGGGCGCAAAGGACTACGAGCAGTACTTC
>.|TRBD1|15|TRBV27|TRBJ2-6
CASRGQGAGANVLTF
TGTGCCAGCAGGGGACAGGGGGCCGGGGCCAACGTCCTGACTTTC
>.|.|13|TRBV27|TRBJ1-5
CASSGQGQRPQHF
TGTGCCAGCAGTGGGCAGGGCCAAAGGCCCCAGCATTTT
>.|TRBD1|15|TRBV6-6|TRBJ1-2
CASSVTGDTNYGYTF
TGTGCCAGCAGTGTGACAGGGGACACTAACTATGGCTACACCTTC
>.|TRBD1|14|TRBV29-1|TRBJ2-2
CSAGQGVNTGELFF
TGCAGCGCCGGACAGGGGGTTAACACCGGGGAGCTGTTTTTT
>.|TRBD1|13|TRBV7-3|TRBJ1-2
CASSSTGVGGYTF
TGTGCCAGCAGCTCGACAGGGGTGGGTGGCTACACCTTC
>.|.|15|TRBV5-8|TRBJ2-7
CASSLGGQGLYEQYF
TGTGCCAGCAGCTTGGGAGGCCAGGGACTCTACGAGCAGTACTTC
>.|.|16|TRBV2|TRBJ1-1
CASSFEPGISMPEAFF
TGTGCCAGCAGCTTTGAGCCAGGGATATCGATGCCTGAAGCTTTCTTT
>.|.|15|TRBV9|TRBJ2-2
CASSVRSGGAGELFF
TGTGCCAGCAGCGTACGATCTGGAGGTGCCGGGGAGCTGTTTTTT
>.|TRBD1|16|TRBV5-1|TRBJ2-6
CASSHGQASGANVLTF
TGCGCCAGCAGCCACGGACAGGCTTCTGGGGCCAACGTCCTGACTTTC
>few|.|14|TRBV6-4|TRBJ2-1
CASRLDSSYNEQFF
TGTGCCAGCCGTCTAGATAGTTCCTACAATGAGCAGTTCTTC